This TCR beta chain originates from a study of T cell responses to AZD1222 COVID-19 vaccine. Both about-4-week and about-12-week second-dose recipients were combined. Study outcomes and limitations: Once two AZD1222 doses were given, Spike-specific TCR breadth and depth went up. Baseline antibody screening turned up just a handful of seropositive AZD1222 recipients. Donor demographics were predominantly white British with a female majority; clonal diversity may be underestimated.

Some clones are missing from TCRdb's copy, which holds only in-frame ones; the method was immunoSEQ multiplex PCR. The data show 130,000 or so clones, under 95% seen once. With respect to this clone: The target antigen is unknown.

This clonotype originated in an adult who received the AZD1222 COVID-19 vaccine. The input for sequencing was peripheral blood, taken 28 days after the second AZD1222 dose.

The CDR3 sequence: CSASEPRAKNIQYF. The CDR3 region has the DNA TGCAGTGCTAGTGAGCCTAGGGCCAAAAACATTCAGTACTTC. This chain joins TRBV20-1 and TRBJ2-4; D not resolved. V was cut by 3 bases and J by 1 base, with 10 bases left in between. Germline CDR1 reads DFQATT; CDR2 reads SNEGSKA (reference sequence). This CDR3 is built from 14 residues.